The 18 T cell receptor beta chains presented below share a single source sample, sequenced in a study of T cell repertoires in cytomegalovirus infection. MiXCR was run by TCRdb on the reads, yielding one entry per CDR3 protein. The sample has nearly 70,000 distinct CDR3 sequences; approximately 24% are singletons. Their antigen targets remain unknown. Sample: PBMCs, sequenced either directly or after in vitro stimulation (not recorded which). These receptors were collected from a human donor in good health (CMV status not recorded). Some clones in this sample may be carry-over from other donors' samples.

The chain combines TRBV12-3 or TRBV12-4 with TRBJ1-1; no reliable D call. V was shortened by 3 bases and J by 2 bases, with 10 bases between the two germline ends. This CDR3 contains 14 residues. CDR3 region: CASSFETVNTEAFF. In DNA, the CDR3 is TGTGCCAGCAGTTTTGAGACCGTTAACACTGAAGCTTTCTTT.

The sample holds a few counts of this clonotype. The chain joins TRBV6-2 or TRBV6-3 to TRBJ1-2; D is unresolved. The CDR3 loop spans 15 amino acids. With 10 bases removed from V and 8 bases from J, the gap between germline ends came to 26 bases. Germline V gives CDR1 MNHEY, CDR2 SVGEGT. CDR3 nucleotide sequence: TGTGCCACCTCGGAAACCGGAACGGACGTAGGAGGCTACACCTTC. Its protein product is CATSETGTDVGGYTF.

This clonotype occurred many times. This chain joins TRBV7-8 and TRBJ1-1; D is unclear. CDR3 length: 12 residues. Trimming left V 2 bases short and J 4 bases short, with 5 bases between. The V gene's germline CDR1 is SGHVS and CDR2 FQNEAQ. The CDR3 reads CASSLSFTEAFF. The CDR3 DNA reads TGTGCCAGCAGCTTATCGTTCACTGAAGCTTTCTTT.

This clonotype has just a few counts. The chain couples TRBV5-5 to TRBJ2-1, with no clear D. The CDR3 has 16 amino acids. The germline V gene has CDR1 SGHKS and CDR2 YYEKEE (reference sequence). V lost 4 bases and J 7 bases, leaving 21 bases between the germline ends. CDR3 in DNA: TGTGCCAGCAGCCCCGTTGCGCCGGCGTCAGGTAATGAGCAGTTCTTC. As protein: CASSPVAPASGNEQFF.

The chain employs TRBV19 and TRBJ1-1, with D hard to call. With 5 bases removed from V and 6 bases from J, the gap between germline ends came to 10 bases. CDR1 is LNHDA and CDR2 is SQIVND in the germline V gene (reference sequence). The CDR3 consists of 12 residues. As DNA, the CDR3 is TGTGCCAGTAGTGTAAGGGTCGCTGAAGCTTTCTTT. Amino acids: CASSVRVAEAFF.

This clonotype was detected ten times or more. V usage is TRBV24-1 and J usage is TRBJ2-3; D not resolved. The CDR3 has 18 residues. Trimming left V 1 base short and J 0 bases short, with 16 bases between. CDR1 is KGHDR, CDR2 SFDVKD, per germline. The CDR3 nucleotides read TGTGCCACCAGTGATTTTCCATCGCGTCAGGAGAGCACAGATACGCAGTATTTT. It specifies CATSDFPSRQESTDTQYF.

There are many counts of this clonotype. The chain has TRBV7-9 and TRBJ2-2; 8 positions match TRBD2. J was trimmed by 5 bases and V by 4 bases; bases with no gene match: 6. The CDR3 length is 15 residues. The germline CDR1 and CDR2 sequences are SEHNR and FQNEAQ (reference sequence). The CDR3 reads CASSYGLAVTGELFF. The CDR3 nucleotides are TGTGCCAGCAGCTATGGACTAGCCGTTACCGGGGAGCTGTTTTTT.

Of note for this clonotype: Germline and junction disagree at one end, which may indicate a read error. This chain links TRBV7-2 with TRBJ2-7; no firm D call. There are 15 residues in the CDR3. The germline V gene has CDR1 SGHTA and CDR2 FQGNSA. The CDR3 region is CANSPTRQVSYEQYF. CDR3 nucleotides: TGTGCCAACAGCCCCACGAGGCAGGTTTCCTACGAGCAGTACTTC.

This clonotype has a handful of counts. The gene calls are TRBV29-1 and TRBJ2-4, with 10 bases identical to TRBD1. Unmatched junction bases numbered 9, after V lost 3 bases and J lost 7 bases. The V gene's germline CDR1 is SQVTM and CDR2 ANQGSEA. The CDR3 consists of 15 residues. CDR3 in amino acids: CSVEGTGAFENIQYF. The CDR3 DNA reads TGCAGCGTTGAGGGGACAGGGGCCTTTGAGAACATTCAGTACTTC.

This clonotype was counted many times. The V and J genes are TRBV7-9 and TRBJ1-5; D possibly corresponds to TRBD1 (6 bases). Germline V gives CDR1 SEHNR, CDR2 FQNEAQ (reference sequence). V was pared by 5 bases and J by 0 bases, with 8 bases between. CDR3 length equals 14 residues. In nucleotides, the CDR3 is TGTGCCAGCAGCCGGGACACTAGCAATCAGCCCCAGCATTTT. Protein: CASSRDTSNQPQHF.

V usage is TRBV6-5 and J usage is TRBJ1-2, with D hard to call. Germline lookup yields CDR1 MNHEY and CDR2 SVGAGI. The CDR3 runs 14 residues. The V end was cut by 6 bases, the J end by 6 bases, with 17 bases between. CDR3 residues: CASSQRLAGDGYTF. CDR3 sequence (DNA): TGTGCCAGCAGCCAGAGGCTCGCCGGGGATGGCTACACCTTC.

This rearrangement joins TRBV6-5 to TRBJ1-1; 9 positions agree with TRBD1. With V trimmed by 7 bases and J by 1 base, 22 bases remained unmatched. Germline V lookup: CDR1 MNHEY, CDR2 SVGAGI. This CDR3 region has 20 residues. The DNA of the CDR3 is TGTGCCAGCATCCGAAAATCCCACAGGGGGCGAATTGAGTGGAACACTGAAGCTTTCTTT. Amino acid sequence: CASIRKSHRGRIEWNTEAFF.

This chain links TRBV20-1 with TRBJ2-5, with D possibly matching TRBD1 (5 bases). Germline loops: CDR1 DFQATT, CDR2 SNEGSKA (reference sequence). This CDR3 has 12 amino acids. Trimming left V 2 bases short and J 2 bases short, with 6 bases between. CDR3 in amino acids: CSARPGQETQYF. CDR3 bases: TGCAGTGCTAGACCAGGGCAAGAGACCCAGTACTTC.

This chain uses TRBV6-8 with TRBJ2-5; D not resolved. V was pared by 6 bases and J by 5 bases, with 7 bases between. The CDR3 spans 11 residues. Germline V lookup: CDR1 MNHGY, CDR2 SAAAGT. CDR3 protein: CASRLGETQYF. The CDR3 nucleotides are TGTGCCAGCAGATTAGGGGAGACCCAGTACTTC.

At least ten counts were recorded for this clonotype. The chain couples TRBV7-2 to TRBJ2-3; 11 bases match TRBD2. The CDR3 sequence is 16 residues long. V gave up 1 base and J gave up 4 bases; unmatched junction bases: 4. Per germline, CDR1 SGHTA and CDR2 FQGNSA. CDR3 DNA: TGTGCCAGCAGCTTAGGACTAGCGGGATCTGCAGATACGCAGTATTTT. It yields the protein CASSLGLAGSADTQYF.

This clonotype showed up many times. This chain connects TRBV7-2 to TRBJ1-1; D might be TRBD1 (5 bases). The length of the CDR3 is 13 residues. Germline CDR1 SGHTA, CDR2 FQGNSA. The ends were cut back, 5 bases at V and 7 bases at J, with 14 bases in the middle. CDR3 protein: CASSLNRDGEAFF. The CDR3 DNA reads TGTGCCAGCAGCCTAAACCGGGACGGTGAAGCTTTCTTT.

This clonotype was recorded at least ten times. The chain is built from TRBV7-2 and TRBJ2-1, with D possibly TRBD2 on 5 matching bases. The V end was cut by 4 bases, the J end by 5 bases, with 15 bases between. Per the germline V gene, CDR1 is SGHTA and CDR2 is FQGNSA. The CDR3 covers 15 residues. CDR3 DNA sequence: TGTGCCAGCAGCTCCCCCCCCGCCGGGAACAATGAGCAGTTCTTC. As protein: CASSSPPAGNNEQFF.

This clonotype was counted a few times. The rearrangement links TRBV14 to TRBJ1-1, with TRBD1 identical over 7 bases. Germline assignment: CDR1 SGHDN and CDR2 FVKESK. This CDR3 contains 15 residues. V shed 3 bases and J 5 bases; nucleotides not matched to a gene: 9. The CDR3 reads CASSHRTGGKTEAFF. The CDR3 bases are TGTGCCAGCAGCCACCGGACAGGAGGAAAGACTGAAGCTTTCTTT.